The 20 T cell receptor beta chains given below trace back to one sample, sequenced in a study of T cells in women clearing cervical HPV infection. Some clones are missing from TCRdb's copy, which holds only in-frame ones; the method was immunoSEQ multiplex PCR. The sample yields tens of thousands of clones, of which the top ten take up 6.5% to 7.5%. The sample was blood buffy coat. Source of these receptors: a woman between 18 and 75 years old with a cervical HPV16 infection that either progressed to CIN3+ or cleared (not recorded which).

Regarding this clone: Read data end 3 residues before the CDR3 end; the end is taken from the germline J gene. The sample holds other DNA sequences that translate to the same CDR3. V usage is TRBV20-1 and J usage is TRBJ1-1; 7 bases fit TRBD1. J gave up 1 base and V 5 bases, and 1 base lay outside the gene matches. Germline V gives CDR1 DFQATT, CDR2 SNEGSKA (reference sequence). This CDR3 is built from 12 residues. The covered CDR3 bases are TGCAGTGCTCGACAGGGGAACACTGAA. Its translation: CSARQGNTE. The full CDR3 reads CSARQGNTEAFF.

In the case of this clone: Read coverage stops 3 residues before the CDR3 terminus; the germline J gene supplies the remainder. V usage is TRBV2 and J usage is TRBJ2-7, with D perhaps matching TRBD2 (5 bases). Trimming took off 5 bases at V and 4 bases at J, with 24 bases between the two ends. CDR1 is SNHLY and CDR2 is FYNNEI in the germline V gene. The CDR3 has 17 amino acids. The CDR3 protein is CASSPLLAPKPSYEQYF. CDR3 DNA (partial): TGTGCCAGCAGTCCACTCCTAGCCCCCAAACCTTCTTACGAG.

A word on this clone: The read ends 3 residues early relative to the CDR3; the germline J gene fills the gap. This sequence joins TRBV6-1 and TRBJ2-5, with 11 positions matching TRBD1. The CDR3 runs 14 residues. Germline V gives CDR1 MNHNS, CDR2 SASEGT. CDR3 in amino acids: CASSARDRGVTQYF. The DNA read from the CDR3 is TGTGCCAGCAGTGCCCGGGACAGGGGGGTAACC.

Comments on this clone: Coverage ceases 3 residues before the CDR3 finishes, and the germline J gene fills in the end. The V call is TRBV2, the J call TRBJ2-5, with 13 bases that match TRBD2. V was clipped by 6 bases and J by 4 bases; unmatched bases: 5. The CDR3 totals 15 residues. The germline V gene encodes CDR1 SNHLY and CDR2 FYNNEI. CDR3 DNA (partial): TGTGCCAGCAGCCCACTAGCGGGGGGGCCAGAGACC. It yields the protein CASSPLAGGPET. The CDR3 as a whole reads CASSPLAGGPETQYF.

Details on this clone: The read terminates 3 residues before the CDR3 end, so the remaining end is supplied by the germline J gene. The chain employs TRBV7-3 and TRBJ2-1; 7 bases agree with TRBD2. The CDR3 has 15 residues. V was pared by 5 bases and J by 7 bases, with 11 bases of the junction left unmatched. Per germline, CDR1 SGHTA and CDR2 FQGTGA. Here the CDR3 reads CASSARLAPPNEQFF. Partial CDR3 DNA: TGTGCCAGCAGCGCGAGACTAGCACCCCCAAATGAG. The full variable domain, rest sourced from reference TRBV7-3 and TRBJ2-1, is GAGVSQTPSNKVTEKGKYVELRCDPISGHTALYWYRQSLGQGPEFLIYFQGTGAADDSGLPNDRFFAVRPEGSVSTLKIQRTERGDSAVYLCASSARLAPPNEQFFGPGTRLTVL.

The chain's CDR3 is CAWGRTYSAYEQFF. The sequenced CDR3 bases are TGTGCCTGGGGGCGTACCTACTCCGCCTATGAG. The gene calls are TRBV30 and TRBJ2-1; no clear D gene. The missing CDR3 end, 3 residues past where the read stops, is filled in from the germline J gene. V was cut by 5 bases and J by 8 bases, with 19 bases left in between. The CDR3 runs 14 residues. Germline V gene lookup returns CDR1 GTSNPN and CDR2 SVGIG (reference sequence).

Comments on this clone: The read falls 3 residues short of the CDR3 end, and the missing part is taken from the germline J gene. This chain links TRBV5-6 with TRBJ1-2; 10 nucleotides agree with TRBD1. Per the germline V gene, CDR1 is SGHDT and CDR2 is YYEEEE. CDR3 size: 14 residues. Trimming cost V 4 bases and J 5 bases; bases outside gene matches: 5. CDR3 bases read: TGTGCCAGCAGCCGAGGACAGGGGGAATATGGC. Residues: CASSRGQGEYG. The full CDR3 reads CASSRGQGEYGYTF.

Points on this clone: The junction departs from germline at one end; a sequencing error may be responsible. The read ends 3 residues before the CDR3 terminus; that terminus is restored from the germline J gene. This chain joins TRBV20-1 and TRBJ2-3, with 9 bases lining up with TRBD2. The CDR3 extends over 15 amino acids. Germline lookup yields CDR1 DFQATT and CDR2 SNEGSKA (reference sequence). This CDR3 is CSTRTAGGPQDTQYF. The CDR3 bases that were read are TGCAGTACTAGGACGGCGGGGGGGCCCCAAGATACG.

For this clone: The CDR3 end falls 3 residues outside the read, so it is completed with the germline J gene. The chain joins TRBV19 to TRBJ2-1, with 9 positions matching TRBD2. CDR1 is LNHDA, CDR2 SQIVND, per germline (reference sequence). The V gene end was trimmed by 5 bases and the J gene end by 5 bases; junction bases not matched to a gene: 10. The length of the CDR3 is 16 residues. The CDR3 spells CASSVQLAGVNNEQFF. Incomplete CDR3 DNA: TGTGCCAGTAGTGTCCAACTAGCGGGTGTGAACAATGAG. The variable domain in full, with the rest retrieved from reference TRBV19 and TRBJ2-1, is DGGITQSPKYLFRKEGQNVTLSCEQNLNHDAMYWYRQDPGQGLRLIYYSQIVNDFQKGDIAEGYSVSREKKESFPLTVTSAQKNPTAFYLCASSVQLAGVNNEQFFGPGTRLTVL.

Regarding this clone: The read stops 3 residues short of the end of the CDR3; the missing end is completed from the germline J gene. V and J are TRBV10-3 and TRBJ2-2, with 12 positions matching TRBD2. Germline trimming cut 4 bases from V and 5 bases from J; bases unmatched to any gene: 5. Germline V lookup: CDR1 ENHRY, CDR2 SYGVKD. This CDR3 has 16 residues. The DNA read from the CDR3 is TGTGCCATCAGTGGAGGAGGACTAGCGGGGACCGGGGAG. Its protein is CAISGGGLAGTGE. The whole CDR3 protein reads CAISGGGLAGTGELFF.

Worth noting for this clone: The CDR3 is cut off 3 residues early in the read; its end comes from the germline J gene. The chain employs TRBV20-1 and TRBJ2-5, with a tentative D call TRBD2 (7 bases). Trimming took 6 bases from V and 6 from J, leaving 17 bases between them. CDR1 DFQATT and CDR2 SNEGSKA come from the germline V gene (reference sequence). The CDR3 is made up of 13 amino acids. The CDR3 DNA, read in part, is TGCAGTGCCCAAGGGGGGGGAATTAAGACC. Translated, it gives CSAQGGGIKT. From start to end, the CDR3 is CSAQGGGIKTQYF.

A word on this clone: The DNA ends 3 residues before the CDR3 does, and the rest of the CDR3 is filled in from the germline J gene. The rearrangement joins TRBV12-3 or TRBV12-4 to TRBJ1-1, with D possibly TRBD1 on 6 matching bases. V was trimmed by 10 bases and J by 0 bases, leaving 18 bases between them. This CDR3 region has 15 residues. CDR3 DNA, as far as it was read: TGTGCCACCCGGGATCGGGGGGCCGTGAACACTGAA. It specifies CATRDRGAVNTE. The whole CDR3 protein is CATRDRGAVNTEAFF.

Comments on this clone: The DNA ends 3 residues before the CDR3 does, and the rest of the CDR3 is filled in from the germline J gene. The chain combines TRBV29-1 with TRBJ2-5; D remains unclear. The germline gives CDR1 SQVTM, CDR2 ANQGSEA. The CDR3 consists of 11 residues. Trimming shortened V by 4 bases and J by 2 bases, and 5 bases separated the two germline ends. CDR3 DNA, as far as it was read: TGCAGCGTTGGCAGACAAGAGACC. As protein: CSVGRQET. The whole CDR3 protein reads CSVGRQETQYF.

Turning to this clone: The CDR3 goes on 3 residues after the read ends, and that part is filled in from the germline J gene. The V and J genes are TRBV5-4 and TRBJ2-7, with TRBD1 matching over 9 bases. Germline values: CDR1 SGHNT, CDR2 YYREEE (reference sequence). V lost 0 bases and J lost 5; bases outside the gene matches: 6. The CDR3 loop spans 15 amino acids. The covered CDR3 bases are TGTGCCAGCAGCTTGGACCCACAGGGGGCGGACGAG. It translates to CASSLDPQGADE. The whole CDR3 reads CASSLDPQGADEQYF.

Comment on this clone: The sequenced fragment ends 3 residues before the CDR3 boundary, so the rest is inferred from the germline J gene. This chain uses TRBV2 with TRBJ2-7, with D hard to call. CDR1 is SNHLY and CDR2 is FYNNEI in the germline V gene. This CDR3 comprises 12 residues. Trimming removed 7 bases from V and 3 bases from J, with 10 bases in between. The CDR3 bases that were read are TGTGCCAGCAAGAGGCCAGTCTACGAG. It is translated as CASKRPVYE. The CDR3 reads in full as CASKRPVYEQYF.

As for this clone: The read ends 3 residues before the CDR3 terminus; that terminus is restored from the germline J gene. The gene calls are TRBV7-7 and TRBJ2-5; 12 bases are a match to TRBD2. This CDR3 region has 16 residues. V gave up 5 bases and J gave up 1 base; unmatched junction bases: 5. The germline CDR1 and CDR2 sequences are SSHAT and FNYEAQ (reference sequence). CDR3 DNA (partial): TGTGCCAGCAGCCTCGGACTAGCGGGGTTCCAAGAGACC. Residues: CASSLGLAGFQET. The entire CDR3 reads CASSLGLAGFQETQYF.

As to this clone: Its ends do not fully match the called genes, so a read error is possible. The sequence runs out 3 residues before the end of the CDR3; the remainder is reconstructed from the germline J gene. The rearrangement joins TRBV2 to TRBJ2-3, with TRBD2 identical over 10 bases. This CDR3 comprises 15 residues. Germline V lookup: CDR1 SNHLY, CDR2 FYNNEI. Incomplete CDR3 DNA: TGTGCCAGCACGAGCAGCGGGGGGGCAACAGGTACG. This encodes CASTSSGGATGT. The complete CDR3 reads CASTSSGGATGTQYF.

Turning to this clone: The CDR3 is cut off 3 residues early in the read; its end comes from the germline J gene. This chain links TRBV12-5 with TRBJ2-1; D perhaps matches TRBD2 (5 bases). Germline CDR1 reads LGHNT; CDR2 reads FRNRAP. This CDR3 contains 17 residues. Trimming left V 3 bases short and J 6 bases short, with 21 bases between. The DNA read from the CDR3 is TGTGCTAGTGGTTTTCACAGCTCCCCAGAGGGTCCCAATGAG. This encodes CASGFHSSPEGPNE. The complete CDR3 protein is CASGFHSSPEGPNEQFF.

Turning to this clone: Read coverage stops 3 residues before the CDR3 terminus; the germline J gene supplies the remainder. This chain connects TRBV6-4 to TRBJ2-2; 11 positions match TRBD1. The CDR3 consists of 15 residues. J gave up 6 bases and V 6 bases, and 6 bases lay outside the gene matches. Germline loops: CDR1 MRHNA, CDR2 SNTAGT. The CDR3 loop reads CASRTGTGGSGELFF. Incomplete CDR3 DNA: TGTGCCAGCAGAACCGGGACAGGGGGTTCCGGGGAG.

On this clone: From the germline J gene comes the end of the CDR3, since the read stops 3 residues before it. The chain uses TRBV6-4 and TRBJ2-1, with 8 positions matching TRBD1. V was clipped by 6 bases and J by 7 bases; unmatched bases: 8. The CDR3 is 14 amino acids. Germline V gene sequence: CDR1 MRHNA, CDR2 SNTAGT. Partial CDR3 DNA: TGTGCCAGCAGCTCTTCGCAGGGGGCTAATGAG. As protein: CASSSSQGANE. Given in full, the CDR3 is CASSSSQGANEQFF.